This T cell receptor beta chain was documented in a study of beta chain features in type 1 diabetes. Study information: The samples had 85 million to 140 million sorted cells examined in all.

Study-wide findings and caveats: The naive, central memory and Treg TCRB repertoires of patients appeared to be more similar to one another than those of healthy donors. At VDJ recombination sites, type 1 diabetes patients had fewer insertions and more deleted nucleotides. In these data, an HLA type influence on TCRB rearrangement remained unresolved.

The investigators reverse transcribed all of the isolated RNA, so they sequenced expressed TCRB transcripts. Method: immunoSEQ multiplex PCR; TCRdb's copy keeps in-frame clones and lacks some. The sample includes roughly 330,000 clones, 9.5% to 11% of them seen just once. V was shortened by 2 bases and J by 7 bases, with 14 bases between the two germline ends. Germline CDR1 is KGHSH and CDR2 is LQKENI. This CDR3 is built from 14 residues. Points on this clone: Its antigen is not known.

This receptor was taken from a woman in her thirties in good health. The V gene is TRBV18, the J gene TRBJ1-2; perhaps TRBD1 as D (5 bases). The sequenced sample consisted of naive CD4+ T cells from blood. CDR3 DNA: TGTGCCAGCTCACCAGGGCAGGGCTCGAGTGGCTACACCTTC. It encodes CASSPGQGSSGYTF.